This entry lists 17 T cell receptor beta chains sequenced from one sample in a study of CD8 T cells in ankylosing spondylitis. TCRdb re-analysed the 5' RACE reads in MiXCR, keeping a single row per CDR3 protein. This table holds 150,000 to 200,000 distinct CDR3 sequences, about 32% found once. Sequenced: synovial fluid, either unsorted or a sorted T cell fraction (not recorded which). These receptors all stem from a male donor with ankylosing spondylitis.

This clonotype was counted at least ten times. The CDR3 DNA sequence: TGTGCCAGCAGCTTGTTCCGAGGGACTAGCGGGGGCCAAGAGACCCAGTACTTC. It specifies CASSLFRGTSGGQETQYF. The chain combines TRBV5-5 with TRBJ2-5; 14 nucleotides align to TRBD2. After removal of 1 base from V and 1 base from J, the junction contained 6 bases not matched to a gene. CDR1 SGHKS and CDR2 YYEKEE come from the germline V gene (reference sequence). The CDR3 consists of 18 residues.

This clonotype was observed many times. The chain carries TRBV29-1 and TRBJ2-7; 8 nucleotides align to TRBD1. CDR1 is SQVTM, CDR2 ANQGSEA, per germline. The junction had 9 bases not matched to a gene; V was cut back by 6 bases and J by 2 bases. The length of the CDR3 is 14 residues. Here the CDR3 reads CSVISGTGAYEQYF. CDR3 nucleotide sequence: TGCAGCGTGATCTCCGGGACAGGTGCCTACGAGCAGTACTTC.

This chain uses TRBV5-1 with TRBJ2-5; no definite D call. This CDR3 comprises 14 residues. Germline CDR1 is SGHRS and CDR2 is YFSETQ. Trimming removed 0 bases from V and 2 bases from J, with 8 bases in between. CDR3 sequence reads: CASSLDSTQETQYF. The CDR3 coding sequence is TGCGCCAGCAGCTTGGACAGCACTCAAGAGACCCAGTACTTC.

This clonotype has at least ten counts. This rearrangement joins TRBV29-1 to TRBJ1-1, with D tentatively TRBD1 (5 bases). CDR1 is SQVTM, CDR2 ANQGSEA, per germline. Trimming stripped 1 base from V and 8 bases from J, with 8 bases between. The CDR3 runs 11 residues. The CDR3 here is CSVEGEGEAFF. In DNA, the CDR3 is TGCAGCGTTGAAGGAGAGGGGGAAGCTTTCTTT.

The J gene is TRBJ1-2, the V gene TRBV20-1; D gene ambiguous. Germline V gene sequence: CDR1 DFQATT, CDR2 SNEGSKA (reference sequence). The CDR3 is made up of 14 amino acids. CDR3: CSTGSRAANYGYTF. CDR3 nucleotide sequence: TGCAGCACGGGGTCCCGAGCAGCTAACTATGGCTACACCTTC.

This clonotype has a handful of counts. This chain uses TRBV6-5 with TRBJ1-2, with D tentatively TRBD1 (6 bases). V was clipped by 0 bases and J by 2 bases, with 10 bases between them. CDR1 is MNHEY, CDR2 SVGAGI, per germline. CDR3 length: 15 residues. The CDR3 region is CASSYSIGQNYGYTF. As DNA, the CDR3 is TGTGCCAGCAGTTACTCGATCGGACAGAACTATGGCTACACCTTC.

The V gene is TRBV20-1, the J gene TRBJ1-4; D is undetermined. This CDR3 is built from 11 residues. Per germline, CDR1 DFQATT and CDR2 SNEGSKA (reference sequence). The CDR3 protein is CTVGSNEKLFF. In DNA, the CDR3 is TGCACCGTGGGTTCTAATGAAAAACTGTTTTTT.

The gene calls are TRBV24-1 and TRBJ2-4; D may correspond to TRBD1 or TRBD2 (5 bases each). CDR1 and CDR2 from the germline V gene are KGHDR and SFDVKD. The CDR3 consists of 15 residues. With 2 bases removed from V and 5 bases from J, the gap between germline ends came to 12 bases. Written as DNA, the CDR3 is TGTGCCACCAGTGATTCTGGGACGCCCCAAAACATTCAGTACTTC. Its translation is CATSDSGTPQNIQYF.

At least ten counts were recorded for this clonotype. This chain uses TRBV12-3 or TRBV12-4 with TRBJ1-5; tentatively, D is TRBD1 (6 bases). This CDR3 spans 16 amino acids. V was cut by 5 bases and J by 6 bases, with 20 bases left in between. The CDR3 spells CASSKTGTSRGQPQHF. CDR3 nucleotides: TGTGCCAGCAGTAAAACCGGGACAAGCCGGGGTCAGCCCCAGCATTTT.

CDR3 protein: CASSGGDSYEQYF. The DNA for the CDR3 is TGTGCCTCGTCCGGCGGGGACTCCTACGAGCAGTACTTC. The chain employs TRBV30 and TRBJ2-7; the D gene is possibly TRBD2 (6 bases). Trimming shortened V by 7 bases and J by 0 bases, and 13 bases separated the two germline ends. Germline CDR1 is GTSNPN and CDR2 is SVGIG (reference sequence). CDR3 length: 13 residues. Supplemented by reference TRBV30 and TRBJ2-7, the full variable domain reads SQTIHQWPATLVQPVGSPLSLECTVEGTSNPNLYWYRQAAGRGLQLLFYSVGIGQISSEVPQNLSASRPQDRQFILSSKKLLLSDSGFYLCASSGGDSYEQYFGPGTRLTVT.

V is TRBV7-2 and J is TRBJ1-1; possible D gene TRBD1, 6 bases. CDR3 length: 15 residues. Trimming left V 5 bases short and J 1 base short, with 14 bases between. Per germline, CDR1 SGHTA and CDR2 FQGNSA. CDR3 DNA sequence: TGTGCCAGCAGCCGACTGGGACACTGGAACACTGAAGCTTTCTTT. Translating gives CASSRLGHWNTEAFF.

The V call is TRBV12-3 or TRBV12-4, the J call TRBJ2-3; the D is unclear. This CDR3 contains 12 residues. Trimming shortened V by 6 bases and J by 4 bases, and 8 bases separated the two germline ends. CDR3 sequence reads: CASSPLPDTQYF. The DNA of the CDR3 is TGTGCCAGCAGCCCCCTTCCAGATACGCAGTATTTT.

The sample holds many counts of this clonotype. This chain links TRBV9 with TRBJ2-1, with D unresolved. This CDR3 comprises 15 residues. V gave up 0 bases and J gave up 3 bases, with 10 bases separating them. Looked up from germline, CDR1 is SGDLS and CDR2 is YYNGEE. CDR3 region: CASSVASGDYNEQFF. CDR3 DNA sequence: TGTGCCAGCAGCGTAGCTAGTGGGGACTACAATGAGCAGTTCTTC. Full variable domain (missing parts from reference TRBV9 and TRBJ2-1): DSGVTQTPKHLITATGQRVTLRCSPRSGDLSVYWYQQSLDQGLQFLIQYYNGEERAKGNILERFSAQQFPDLHSELNLSSLELGDSALYFCASSVASGDYNEQFFGPGTRLTVL.

This clonotype showed up many times. The rearrangement uses TRBV9 and TRBJ2-5; D perhaps matches TRBD1 (6 bases). Per germline, CDR1 SGDLS and CDR2 YYNGEE. Trimming cost V 4 bases and J 1 base, with 14 bases left between them. The CDR3 runs to 15 residues. CDR3 sequence (DNA): TGTGCCAGCAGCACCCTCGGGACACCCCAAGAGACCCAGTACTTC. This translates into CASSTLGTPQETQYF.

This sequence joins TRBV27 and TRBJ1-5; TRBD1 matches 10 bases. V was clipped by 6 bases and J by 1 base; unmatched bases: 6. The CDR3 has 16 amino acids. Looked up from germline, CDR1 is MNHEY and CDR2 is SMNVEV (reference sequence). The CDR3 DNA sequence: TGTGCCAGCAGCCCGACAGGGGGCAAGAGCAATCAGCCCCAGCATTTT. Residues: CASSPTGGKSNQPQHF.

This clonotype was seen at least ten times. This chain uses TRBV7-8 with TRBJ1-1; maybe TRBD1 (6 bases). V gave up 5 bases and J gave up 1 base, with 20 bases separating them. There are 17 residues in the CDR3. Germline V lookup: CDR1 SGHVS, CDR2 FQNEAQ. This chain's CDR3 is CASSGSGTGHKNTEAFF. The CDR3 coding sequence is TGTGCCAGCAGCGGATCTGGGACGGGACATAAGAACACTGAAGCTTTCTTT. Full variable domain (outside the CDR3, taken from reference TRBV7-8 and TRBJ1-1): GAGVSQSPRYKVAKRGQDVALRCDPISGHVSLFWYQQALGQGPEFLTYFQNEAQLDKSGLPSDRFFAERPEGSVSTLKIQRTQQEDSAVYLCASSGSGTGHKNTEAFFGQGTRLTVV.

This clonotype was seen more than once but under ten times. V usage is TRBV6-5 and J usage is TRBJ2-1; 8 nucleotides align to TRBD2. Germline CDR1 MNHEY, CDR2 SVGAGI. The CDR3 is 16 amino acids. V lost 2 bases and J lost 7; bases outside the gene matches: 10. The CDR3 is CASSYRARAGVNEQFF. The DNA of the CDR3 is TGTGCCAGCAGTTACAGGGCTAGAGCGGGAGTTAATGAGCAGTTCTTC.